The rows below give T cell receptor beta chains drawn from one sample of a study of blood T cell repertoires in COVID-19. The protocol was immunoSEQ multiplex PCR, while the TCRdb copy is restricted to in-frame clones and leaves out a portion. The repertoire holds tens of thousands of clones, 88% seen once, with approximately 2.5% in the top ten. The specimen was peripheral blood. The source of these receptors is a human donor in a cohort sampled during active COVID-19. The CDR3 runs from the conserved cysteine through the conserved F or W.

v_gene	j_gene	CDR3aa
TRBV30	TRBJ2-7	CAWSVGAGDEQYF
TRBV27	TRBJ2-7	CASSFSLAAPRDEQYF
TRBV27	TRBJ1-4	CASSSETREKLFF
TRBV4-1	TRBJ2-5	CASSLPTGVETQYF
TRBV7-9	TRBJ2-2	CASSPWEGTNTGELFF
TRBV4-2	TRBJ2-3	CASSQAGDTDTQYF
TRBV28	TRBJ2-1	CASKGTGGRNEQFF
TRBV12-3/TRBV12-4	TRBJ1-2	CASNPGQGYGYTF
TRBV27	TRBJ2-1	CASSLNNYNEQFF
TRBV23-1	TRBJ1-6	CASRKLDSSYNSPLHF
TRBV7-9	TRBJ2-2	CASSPGLAGEGAGELFF
TRBV19	TRBJ1-5	CASYGTGESNQPQHF
TRBV5-4	TRBJ1-3	CASSLFRGSGNTIYF
TRBV18	TRBJ2-7	CASSRDRVDEQYF
TRBV7-2	TRBJ2-1	CASTGLAGTEQFF
TRBV5-6	TRBJ2-6	CASSYDRRSGANVLTF
TRBV19	TRBJ2-7	CASSIAGGSSYEQYF
TRBV28	TRBJ1-5	CAIQGDVWQPQHF
TRBV21-1	TRBJ1-3	CASSKGWRGGPGNTIYF
TRBV6-2/TRBV6-3	TRBJ1-5	CASSYSRQGSQHF
TRBV7-2	TRBJ1-3	CASSLAPDRDGNTIYF
TRBV11-2	TRBJ2-1	CASSLVGLAGRYSEQFF
TRBV19	TRBJ1-1	CASSIPGGRNTEAFF
TRBV27	TRBJ1-6	CASSSQNVSPLHF
TRBV5-4	TRBJ1-2	CASSSRTGGHGYTF
TRBV5-6	TRBJ2-6	CASSLVSGGSGANVLTF
TRBV19	TRBJ2-1	CASSIVAGQEQFF
TRBV6-5	TRBJ1-5	CASSPGGFNQPQHF
TRBV4-1	TRBJ2-1	CASSQEPVGPREQFF
TRBV24-1	TRBJ1-2	CATSDAGQGRVGYTF
TRBV21-1	TRBJ2-1	CASSTGVGDEQFF